This T cell receptor (beta chain) was sequenced for a study of PD-L1 blockade in urothelial cancer. The time point: pretreatment peripheral blood. Locally advanced or metastatic urothelial carcinoma was present in patients. TCRdb's table, derived via immunoSEQ multiplex PCR, lists solely in-frame clones and lacks some. The sample includes tens of thousands of clones, around 85% of them seen just once. Sequenced material: PBMCs, taken around atezolizumab (anti-PD-L1) treatment. This TCR was recovered from a woman aged 60-70 years with urothelial cancer.

The DNA for the CDR3 is TGTGCCACCATTGGGAGATACAATGAGCAGTTCTTC. Its translation is CATIGRYNEQFF. This chain connects TRBV19 to TRBJ2-1; tentative D call: TRBD2 (5 bases). Germline V lookup: CDR1 LNHDA, CDR2 SQIVND (reference sequence). V dropped 10 bases and J dropped 4 bases, with 11 bases sitting between them. The CDR3 is 12 residues long.